The T cell receptor beta chain described here comes from a study of T cell repertoires in cytomegalovirus infection. Study background: Matching HLA type, along with CMV infection, was indicated by public TCR beta signatures.

CDR3 length equals 13 residues. CDR1 is ENHRY, CDR2 SYGVKD, per germline. With 6 bases clipped from V and 6 bases from J, the junction kept 8 bases outside the gene matches. This clonotype occurred a few times. The target antigen is unknown. TCRdb reprocessed the reads with MiXCR, giving one entry per CDR3 protein. The sample holds roughly 500,000 distinct CDR3 sequences, approximately 16% seen once. General study results and limits: Predominance within the ex vivo response was attributable to HLA-C-restricted CMV-specific TCR beta clonotypes. Frequencies of public TCR beta families were cumulated, and this identified carriers of CMV plus the relevant HLA.

Sequencing was performed on CD8+ T cells from PBMCs. The TCR was taken from a human donor in good health (CMV status not recorded). Some clones in this sample may be carry-over from other donors' samples. This chain links TRBV10-3 with TRBJ2-7, with 7 bases lining up with TRBD1. The CDR3 reads CAIRKDRSGEQYF. The DNA for the CDR3 is TGTGCCATCAGGAAGGACAGGTCTGGCGAGCAGTACTTC.